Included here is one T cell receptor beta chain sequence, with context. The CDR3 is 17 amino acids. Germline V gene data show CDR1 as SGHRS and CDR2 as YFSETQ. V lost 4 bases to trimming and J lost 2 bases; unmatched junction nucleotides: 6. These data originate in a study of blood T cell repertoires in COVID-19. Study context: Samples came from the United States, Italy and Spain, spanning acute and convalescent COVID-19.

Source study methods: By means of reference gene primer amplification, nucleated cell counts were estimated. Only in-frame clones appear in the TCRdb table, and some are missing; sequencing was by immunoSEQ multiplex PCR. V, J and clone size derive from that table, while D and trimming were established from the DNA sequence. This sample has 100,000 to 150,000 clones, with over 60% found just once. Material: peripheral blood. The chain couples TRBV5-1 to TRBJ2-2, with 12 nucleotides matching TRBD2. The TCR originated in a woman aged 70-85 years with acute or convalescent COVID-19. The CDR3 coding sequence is TGCGCCAGCAGCAGTGGACTAGCGGGGCTAAACACCGGGGAGCTGTTTTTT. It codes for CASSSGLAGLNTGELFF.